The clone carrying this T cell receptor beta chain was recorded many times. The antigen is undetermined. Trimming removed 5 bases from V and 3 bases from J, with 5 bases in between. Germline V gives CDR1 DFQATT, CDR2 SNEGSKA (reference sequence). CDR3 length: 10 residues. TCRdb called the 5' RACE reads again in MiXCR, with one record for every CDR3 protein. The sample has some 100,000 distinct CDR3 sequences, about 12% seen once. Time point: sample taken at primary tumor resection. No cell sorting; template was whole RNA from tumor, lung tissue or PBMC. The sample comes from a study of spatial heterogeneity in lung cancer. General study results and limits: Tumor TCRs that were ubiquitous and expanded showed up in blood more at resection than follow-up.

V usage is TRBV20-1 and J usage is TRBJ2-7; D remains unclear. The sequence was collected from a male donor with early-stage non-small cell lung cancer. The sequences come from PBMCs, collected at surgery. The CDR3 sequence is CSARSYEQYF. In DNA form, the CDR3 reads TGCAGTGCTCGCAGCTACGAGCAGTACTTC.